This T cell receptor beta chain was found in a study of tumor-infiltrating lymphocytes in primary liver carcinoma. Study context: Surgeons treated the primary liver carcinoma of the patients by surgical resection. There were tumors of stage T1-T3 N0M0, each 4.2 to 10 cm across.

With a constant-region primer, TCR beta cDNA was made from approximately 520 ng of total RNA. Three nested multiplex PCR rounds, a slightly modified ARM-PCR, produced the libraries for TCR beta. The study ran its first two PCR rounds for approximately 10 cycles each, using TRBV1-TRBV30 forward primers and a C-beta reverse primer. One entry per CDR3 protein results from TCRdb running MiXCR on the multiplex PCR reads. Among 250,000 to 400,000 distinct CDR3 sequences listed, 65% were seen once. With respect to this clonotype: The germline gene is not matched at one end of the junction; a read error may be the cause.

RNA isolated from unsorted whole blood supplied the blood RNA, with germline DNA also extracted. The CDR3 covers 14 residues. Germline values: CDR1 SGHDN, CDR2 FVKESK. V gene TRBV14 combines with J gene TRBJ2-1, with 8 bases lining up with TRBD2. Sequencing was carried out using peripheral blood. This sequence originates from a man in his forties or fifties with primary liver carcinoma and hepatitis B virus infection. CDR3 loop: CVSSSKLAANEQFF. The CDR3 DNA reads as TGTGTCAGCAGCTCCAAACTAGCGGCTAATGAGCAGTTCTTC.